This TCR beta chain was recorded in a study of Graves' ophthalmopathy and Graves' hyperthyroidism. Orbital computed tomography, thyroid ultrasound, TRAb, serum thyroxine and clinical symptoms formed the basis of diagnosis. For repertoire sequencing, the TCR beta CDR3 regions were amplified from RNA transcripts. HTBI-primed first-round RT-PCR preceded second-round multiplex PCR. TCRdb processed the multiplex PCR reads anew with MiXCR; each CDR3 protein has one entry. The top ten hold 11% of the sample, which has around 1.1 million distinct CDR3 sequences, 35% to 40% seen once. J lost 7 bases, V lost 5 bases, and 7 bases had no gene match. The CDR3 covers 14 residues. CDR1 is MDHEN, CDR2 SYDVKM, per germline.

This sequence originates from an adult man with Graves' hyperthyroidism. The sample taken for sequencing was peripheral blood or thyroid tissue (not recorded which). The chain joins TRBV28 to TRBJ2-2; 7 positions agree with TRBD1. CDR3 in amino acids: CASSPKGGHGELFF. CDR3 DNA: TGTGCCAGCAGTCCCAAAGGGGGCCACGGGGAGCTGTTTTTT.